The following is a T cell receptor (beta chain) sequence with its context. Antigen unknown. The repertoire was sequenced with immunoSEQ multiplex PCR; TCRdb's copy has only in-frame clones and lacks some. The sample holds about 340,000 clones, about 93% seen once. Time point meaning: blood from clinic visit 5 months post-surgery; TSC patient then seizure free. Surgery cases with the highest brain T cell transcript signatures were chosen for sequencing. These data originate in a study of brain T cells in children with intractable seizures. General study findings and limits: Only CDR3 sequence similarity suggested viral specificity, without known HCMV serostatus. Absence of clones before surgery may stem from lower sequencing depth.

Germline-derived CDR1 and CDR2 are KGHSH and LQKENI. This CDR3 has 13 residues. The V gene lost 3 bases and the J gene lost 5 bases, with 10 bases spanning the gap. This rearrangement joins TRBV18 to TRBJ1-2; D call uncertain. The clonotype originates from a boy younger than two with tuberous sclerosis and intractable seizures. The sequencing here drew on peripheral blood, taken 4 to 5 months after surgery. The CDR3 is CASSPRKDYGYTF. In DNA form, the CDR3 reads TGTGCCAGCTCACCTCGGAAGGATTATGGCTACACCTTC.